These T cell receptor beta chains were read from a single sample in a study of blood T cell repertoires in COVID-19. Profiling relied on immunoSEQ multiplex PCR, and the TCRdb table lists in-frame clones only, not all of them. The sample contains about 300,000 clones, roughly 85% of which appear only once. Material for sequencing was PBMCs or T cells enriched from blood (not recorded which). Receptor source: a woman between 50 and 59 years old who had recovered from COVID-19. Both conserved end residues are part of each CDR3. The D gene is left open where the match is weak. Not all rows give a size; the values are once, few, many and, for expanded clones, a class.

>TRBD1|.|TRBJ1-4|TRBV6-5
TGTGCCAGCAGTTCCAACAGGGGAACAGGAGAAAAACTGTTTTTT
CASSSNRGTGEKLFF
>.|.|TRBJ2-1|TRBV19
TGTGCCAGTATGAGGGCGGACAGCTACAATGAGCAGTTCTTC
CASMRADSYNEQFF
>TRBD2|.|TRBJ2-7|TRBV12-5
TGTGCTAGTGGTCCCCGTAGTGGACTAGCGGGAGGCTTCCGCTCCTACGAGCAGTACTTC
CASGPRSGLAGGFRSYEQYF
>TRBD1|.|TRBJ2-7|TRBV11-2
TGTGCCAGCAGCTTAGGGGTGACAGGGTTCAGCGACGAGCAGTACTTC
CASSLGVTGFSDEQYF
>TRBD1|once|TRBJ1-1|TRBV11-3
TGTGCCAGCAGCCGTGACAGGGTCACTGAAGCTTTCTTT
CASSRDRVTEAFF
>TRBD2|.|TRBJ2-1|TRBV5-4
TGTGCCAGCAGCGACGCCACTAGCGGAAGGCGTAATGAGCAGTTCTTC
CASSDATSGRRNEQFF
>.|.|TRBJ1-2|TRBV12-3/TRBV12-4
TGTGCCAGCAGTTTAGACTCCCCGTATGGCTACACCTTC
CASSLDSPYGYTF
>TRBD1|.|TRBJ1-1|TRBV2
TGTGCCAGCAGTGAAGAACAGGGGACTGAAGCTTTCTTT
CASSEEQGTEAFF
>TRBD1|.|TRBJ1-6|TRBV18
TGTGCCAGCTCACCACGGGACAGGGGTAATAATTCACCCCTCCACTTT
CASSPRDRGNNSPLHF
>.|.|TRBJ1-6|TRBV28
TGTGCCAGCAGTTTTGAGTTACCCCTCCACTTT
CASSFELPLHF
>TRBD2|.|TRBJ2-5|TRBV19
TGTGCCAGTAGTATAGAGGGGTTAGCGGGAGGGCCGGGAGAGACCCAGTACTTC
CASSIEGLAGGPGETQYF
>TRBD1|.|TRBJ1-5|TRBV3-1/TRBV3-2
TGTGCCAGCAGCCGCGGGACAGGGAGTCAGCCCCAGCATTTT
CASSRGTGSQPQHF
>TRBD1|.|TRBJ2-2|TRBV19
TGTGCCAGTAGTATGTTGGACAGGGGGCTGAACACCGGGGAGCTGTTTTTT
CASSMLDRGLNTGELFF
>TRBD1|.|TRBJ1-5|TRBV5-6
TGTGCCAGCAGCCAGACAGGGAGAAGGAGCAATCAGCCCCAGCATTTT
CASSQTGRRSNQPQHF
>TRBD1|.|TRBJ1-2|TRBV6-1
TGTGCCAGCAGCGAAGACAGGGAATCCAACTATGGCTACACCTTC
CASSEDRESNYGYTF
>.|.|TRBJ1-3|TRBV3-1/TRBV3-2
TGTGCCAGCAGCCGCACAGGATCTGAGAGAGGAAACACCATATATTTT
CASSRTGSERGNTIYF
>TRBD1|.|TRBJ1-2|TRBV9
TGTGCCAGCAGCGTAGATCCCGGACAGGGGGCGGGTGGCTACACCTTC
CASSVDPGQGAGGYTF
>.|once|TRBJ2-2|TRBV27
TGTGCCAGCAGTTTATCGGCCCGGAGTGGCGGGGAGCTGTTTTTT
CASSLSARSGGELFF
>TRBD1|.|TRBJ1-1|TRBV7-2
TGTGCCAGCAGCTTGAGATTGGGGACAGGGACTGAAGCTTTCTTT
CASSLRLGTGTEAFF
>TRBD2|.|TRBJ2-3|TRBV7-9
TGTGCCAGCAGATTGGGACTAGCGGGGGCGGATACGCAGTATTTT
CASRLGLAGADTQYF
>.|.|TRBJ2-7|TRBV11-2
TGTGCCAGCAGCTTTTCGGGATACGAGCAGTACTTC
CASSFSGYEQYF
>.|.|TRBJ2-2|TRBV6-4
TGTGCCAGCAGTGGTTATACCGGGGAGCTGTTTTTT
CASSGYTGELFF
>.|once|TRBJ1-4|TRBV4-2
TGTGCCAGCAGCCAAGAAATAGGGGTGGTTGAGAAACTGTTTTTT
CASSQEIGVVEKLFF
>TRBD1|.|TRBJ2-7|TRBV19
TGTGCCAGTAGTAGGGACAGATTCTACGAGCAGTACTTC
CASSRDRFYEQYF
>.|.|TRBJ1-2|TRBV5-5
TGTGCCAGCAGCCCGGACAGAGACTATGGCTACACCTTC
CASSPDRDYGYTF
>TRBD2|.|TRBJ2-7|TRBV5-6
TGTGCCAGCAGCTTGGCGCCTAGCGGGGGGTACGAGCAGTACTTC
CASSLAPSGGYEQYF
>TRBD1|.|TRBJ1-4|TRBV3-1/TRBV3-2
TGTGCCAGCAGCCAAGATCGGGACAGGGTTGGAGAAAAACTGTTTTTT
CASSQDRDRVGEKLFF
>TRBD2|.|TRBJ2-1|TRBV2
TGTGCCAGCAGCCATGGGACTAGAATTGAGCAGTTCTTC
CASSHGTRIEQFF
>TRBD1|.|TRBJ1-4|TRBV3-1/TRBV3-2
TGTGCCAGCAGCTGGGGACAGGGGGCTGCTAATGAAAAACTGTTTTTT
CASSWGQGAANEKLFF
>.|.|TRBJ1-1|TRBV7-2
TGTGCCAGCAGCTCTGGAGGAGAGGCGAACACTGAAGCTTTCTTT
CASSSGGEANTEAFF
>.|.|TRBJ2-1|TRBV5-1
TGCGCCAGTAGCTTGAGGAGGAATGAGCAGTTCTTC
CASSLRRNEQFF
>.|.|TRBJ1-1|TRBV5-8
TGTGCCAGCAGCTTGCAACAGGGGAACACTGAAGCTTTCTTT
CASSLQQGNTEAFF
>TRBD1|once|TRBJ1-1|TRBV4-3
TGCGCCAGTTCGGACAGGGCTTACATGAACACTGAAGCTTTCTTT
CASSDRAYMNTEAFF
>.|.|TRBJ2-5|TRBV7-2
TGTGCCAGCAGCGGCAGAGGGGAGACCCAGTACTTC
CASSGRGETQYF
>TRBD1|.|TRBJ1-6|TRBV5-1
TGCGCCAGCAGGGGACAGGGAGGTATCAATAAGAATTCACCCCTCCACTTT
CASRGQGGINKNSPLHF
>TRBD2|.|TRBJ2-2|TRBV11-2
TGTGCCAGCAGGGCGGGAGGGGGCCGCACCGGGGAGCTGTTTTTT
CASRAGGGRTGELFF
>TRBD1|.|TRBJ1-2|TRBV6-5
TGTGCCAGCAGTCCCGGACAGGGGAGTAGAAATGGCTACACCTTC
CASSPGQGSRNGYTF
>.|.|TRBJ1-1|TRBV6-6
TGTGCCAGCACCCAGCGGGCGCTTGGGACTGAAGCTTTCTTT
CASTQRALGTEAFF
>.|.|TRBJ2-7|TRBV19
TGTGCCAGTAGCCGGACACGGATTGAATCCTACGAGCAGTACTTC
CASSRTRIESYEQYF
>TRBD1|.|TRBJ2-7|TRBV7-9
TGTGCCAGCAGCTTAGTGTGGGGACAGGGGGTCGAGCAGTACTTC
CASSLVWGQGVEQYF
>TRBD1|.|TRBJ1-5|TRBV6-1
TGTGCCAGCAGTGGACCGGGACAGGGGAGCAATCAGCCCCAGCATTTT
CASSGPGQGSNQPQHF
>.|.|TRBJ1-1|TRBV9
TGTGCCAGCAGCCCCGAAGGACTAGCCGCTTTCTTT
CASSPEGLAAFF
>TRBD1|.|TRBJ1-1|TRBV19
TGTGCCAGTAGGCTCACAGGGGTAGCTGAAGCTTTCTTT
CASRLTGVAEAFF
>TRBD2|.|TRBJ2-1|TRBV28
TGTGCCAGCAGTGTACTTGCGGGAGGAGGACGCGAGCAGTTCTTC
CASSVLAGGGREQFF
>.|few|TRBJ1-4|TRBV14
TGTGCCAGCAGCGTACGGCGGGGTAATGAAAAACTGTTTTTT
CASSVRRGNEKLFF
>.|.|TRBJ2-2|TRBV29-1
TGCAGCGTTGGGTGGGTTGGGGGGATGCGGACCGGGGAGCTGTTTTTT
CSVGWVGGMRTGELFF
>.|.|TRBJ1-5|TRBV28
TGTGCCAGCAGTCAGACAGTGGGGAATCAGCCCCAGCATTTT
CASSQTVGNQPQHF
>.|.|TRBJ1-6|TRBV6-5
TGTGCCAGCAGTCGACAGTATGGAAATTCACCCCTCCACTTT
CASSRQYGNSPLHF
>.|.|TRBJ1-5|TRBV5-6
TGTGCCAGCAGCTTGGGTGAGCGCAATCAGCCCCAGCATTTT
CASSLGERNQPQHF
>.|.|TRBJ1-5|TRBV18
TGTGCCAGCTCACCACGGGCAGTTGATCAGCCCCAGCATTTT
CASSPRAVDQPQHF
>.|.|TRBJ1-2|TRBV5-1
TGCGCCAGCAGGTTCCAGGGTGATGGGTATGGCTACACCTTC
CASRFQGDGYGYTF
>TRBD2|.|TRBJ2-1|TRBV5-1
TGCGCCAGCGACTTAGCGGGAGGCTCCTACAATGAGCAGTTCTTC
CASDLAGGSYNEQFF
>.|.|TRBJ1-6|TRBV9
TGTGCCAGCAGCGTTCGCTCCTATAATTCACCCCTCCACTTT
CASSVRSYNSPLHF
>.|.|TRBJ2-7|TRBV7-6
TGTGCCAGCAGCTCGCAAGGGACTCACGAGCAGTACTTC
CASSSQGTHEQYF
>.|.|TRBJ1-1|TRBV11-3
TGTGCCAGCAGCAGAGAGCTGAACACTGAAGCTTTCTTT
CASSRELNTEAFF